Here is one T cell receptor beta chain with its context. Produced via immunoSEQ multiplex PCR; TCRdb's table is partial and in-frame only. This sample has 70,000 to 85,000 clones, with roughly four fifths found just once. The entry originates in a study of blood T cell repertoires in COVID-19. Study background: In each case, the material was cDNA or gDNA derived from T cells, B-cell-depleted T cells, or PBMCs.

The sample was peripheral blood. The sequence came from a human donor in a cohort sampled during active COVID-19.

The CDR3 spells CASSRQGNYTF. The DNA of the CDR3 is TGTGCCAGCAGCAGACAGGGAAACTACACCTTC. This chain joins TRBV3-1 (or the pseudogene TRBV3-2) and TRBJ1-2, with 7 bases lining up with TRBD1. The CDR3 length is 11 residues. Trimming took 5 bases from V and 10 from J; bases not matched to a gene: 4. The germline V gene encodes CDR1 LGHDT and CDR2 YNNKEL (reference sequence).